The T cell receptor (beta chain) under discussion was sequenced for a study of cytotoxic CD8 clonotypes in ibrutinib-treated CLL. Findings and caveats of the study: Before falling back toward baseline at progression, clonality had risen at the time of ibrutinib response.

Depths of 1 in 200,000 to 1 in 1 million T cells were the sequencing target. Clones were read by immunoSEQ multiplex PCR, and TCRdb kept only the in-frame ones, dropping some. The data contain about 140,000 clones, around 93% of them singletons. The CDR3 extends over 13 amino acids. With 5 bases removed from V and 5 bases from J, the gap between germline ends came to 13 bases. Germline V gives CDR1 LNHDA, CDR2 SQIVND (reference sequence). As to this clone: Its antigen is undetermined.

The TCR was taken from a human donor with chronic lymphocytic leukemia. The V and J genes are TRBV19 and TRBJ2-7, with D perhaps matching TRBD1 (6 bases). The sample in question was PBMCs, obtained after 12 months of ibrutinib treatment. In nucleotides, the CDR3 is TGTGCCAGTAGTTTAACAGGGTCTAACGAGCAGTACTTC. This sequence encodes CASSLTGSNEQYF.